This TCR beta chain originates from a study of shared clonotypes between healthy human individuals. Findings and caveats of the study: As a rule, naive subsets had a larger estimated richness than memory subsets.

The length of the CDR3 is 17 residues. V gave up 4 bases and J gave up 4 bases; unmatched junction bases: 14. As defined, naive CD8 cells were CD45RO-negative and positively selected for CCR7, with terminally differentiated effector memory CD45RA+ cells excluded. Only Caucasian adults living in Nashville, Tennessee made up the donor group. In this sample, this clone turned up once. The antigen remains unidentified. Using immunoSEQ multiplex PCR, the repertoire was profiled, and TCRdb retains in-frame clones only, with some absent. The sample yields about 820,000 clones, about 92% seen once. This clonotype was sampled from a man aged 25 to 40 in good health. Input material: naive CD8+ T cells sorted from blood. The genes are TRBV23-1 and TRBJ1-2; TRBD1 agrees at 8 bases. TRBV23-1 is an open reading frame whose function is uncertain. The CDR3 nucleotides read TGCGCCAGCAGTCTTAGACAGGGGCAACCCACTGGCTATGGCTACACCTTC. Translating it yields CASSLRQGQPTGYGYTF.